This T cell receptor beta chain was sequenced for a study of patients and donors after allogeneic stem cell transplantation. TCRdb independently ran MiXCR on the RT-PCR reads; one entry per CDR3 protein. The table shows 900,000 to 1,000,000 distinct CDR3 sequences, with over 15% occurring only once. The TCR was taken from a human donor who was either an allogeneic HSCT recipient or a stem cell or donor lymphocyte infusion donor (not recorded which). It is not recorded whose cells these are; they may come from a transplant donor. Sequenced sample: blood, either unsorted or a sorted T cell fraction (not recorded which).

The CDR3 spells CASSLGVRDGFSPLHF. CDR3 sequence (DNA): TGTGCCAGCAGCTTGGGGGTCCGGGACGGATTTTCACCCCTCCACTTT. The rearrangement uses TRBV5-5 and TRBJ1-6; D possibly corresponds to TRBD1 (5 bases). V was cut by 0 bases and J by 9 bases, with 16 bases left in between. CDR3 length: 16 residues. CDR1 SGHKS and CDR2 YYEKEE come from the germline V gene (reference sequence).